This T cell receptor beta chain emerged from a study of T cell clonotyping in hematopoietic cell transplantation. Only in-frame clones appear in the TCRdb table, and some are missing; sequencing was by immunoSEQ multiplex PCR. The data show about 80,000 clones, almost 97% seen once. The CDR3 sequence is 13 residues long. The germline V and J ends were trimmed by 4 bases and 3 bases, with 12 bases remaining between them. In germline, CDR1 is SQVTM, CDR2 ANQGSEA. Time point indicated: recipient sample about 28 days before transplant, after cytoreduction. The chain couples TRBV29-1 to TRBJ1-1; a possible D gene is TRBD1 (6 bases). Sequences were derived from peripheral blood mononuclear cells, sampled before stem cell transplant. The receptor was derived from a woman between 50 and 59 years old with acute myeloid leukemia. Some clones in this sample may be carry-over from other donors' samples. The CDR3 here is CSVVGAGDTEAFF. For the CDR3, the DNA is TGCAGCGTTGTGGGGGCAGGGGACACTGAAGCTTTCTTT.